The 21 T cell receptor beta chains below were found in one sample sequenced in a study of blood T cell repertoires in COVID-19. Sequencing used immunoSEQ multiplex PCR; TCRdb keeps in-frame clones, though not all of them. The sample holds roughly 52,000 clones, 80% to 90% seen once. Specimen: peripheral blood. The origin of the receptors is a human donor in a cohort sampled during active COVID-19.

This chain joins TRBV5-5 and TRBJ2-7, with D tentatively TRBD2 (6 bases). Trimming pared 6 bases from V and 0 bases from J, leaving 16 bases between. CDR1 and CDR2 (germline): SGHKS, YYEKEE (reference sequence). This CDR3 is built from 15 residues. CDR3 sequence: CASILGEEVSYEQYF. CDR3 coding DNA: TGTGCCAGCATCCTGGGGGAGGAAGTCTCCTACGAGCAGTACTTC.

V usage is TRBV2 and J usage is TRBJ2-7, with 7 bases fitting TRBD2. With 4 bases clipped from V and 1 base from J, the junction kept 7 bases outside the gene matches. Germline loops: CDR1 SNHLY, CDR2 FYNNEI. The CDR3 is 15 residues long. CDR3 coding DNA: TGTGCCAGCAGTGGGTTGGCGGGGGAGTCCTACGAGCAGTACTTC. Its translation: CASSGLAGESYEQYF.

CDR3 nucleotides: TGTGCCAGCAGCCACTTTGGGGGTAGCGGGGGTTATACGCAGTATTTT. Translating gives CASSHFGGSGGYTQYF. The chain is built from TRBV3-1 (or the pseudogene TRBV3-2) and TRBJ2-3; 9 bases align to TRBD2. The CDR3 loop spans 16 amino acids. Germline CDR1 reads LGHDT; CDR2 reads YNNKEL (reference sequence). With V trimmed by 3 bases and J by 7 bases, 11 bases remained unmatched.

In this sample, this clone turned up a few times. The chain couples TRBV9 to TRBJ1-3, with TRBD1 as a possible D gene (6 bases). In germline, CDR1 is SGDLS, CDR2 YYNGEE. Trimming took 4 bases from V and 0 from J, leaving 17 bases between them. The CDR3 extends over 17 amino acids. This CDR3 reads CASSPRGGVVSGNTIYF. The CDR3 nucleotides are TGTGCCAGCAGCCCGAGAGGGGGAGTAGTCTCTGGAAACACCATATATTTT.

The chain links TRBV10-3 to TRBJ2-7, with TRBD2 matching 9 bases. The V gene's germline CDR1 is ENHRY and CDR2 SYGVKD. V was clipped by 7 bases and J by 3 bases; unmatched bases: 7. The CDR3 sequence is 14 residues long. This chain's CDR3 is CAIKPGLANYEQYF. For the CDR3, the DNA is TGTGCCATCAAACCGGGACTAGCAAACTACGAGCAGTACTTC.

CDR3 amino acids: CASSGQAPNYGYTF. In nucleotides, the CDR3 is TGTGCCAGCAGCGGACAGGCCCCTAACTATGGCTACACCTTC. V usage is TRBV6-5 and J usage is TRBJ1-2; 7 bases map to TRBD1. The CDR3 covers 14 residues. Looked up from germline, CDR1 is MNHEY and CDR2 is SVGAGI. Trimming removed 6 bases from V and 0 bases from J; junction bases left unmatched: 4.

This clone showed up just a few times. The rearrangement uses TRBV14 and TRBJ2-7; 11 bases are a match to TRBD1. The V gene end was trimmed by 2 bases and the J gene end by 2 bases; junction bases not matched to a gene: 5. Germline assignment: CDR1 SGHDN and CDR2 FVKESK. The CDR3 is made up of 16 amino acids. The DNA of the CDR3 is TGTGCCAGCAGCCAACGTGGGACAGGGGGGACCTACGAGCAGTACTTC. Its protein product is CASSQRGTGGTYEQYF.

This clone has a handful of counts. The rearrangement joins TRBV11-2 to TRBJ2-7, with D perhaps matching TRBD1 (5 bases). The CDR3 consists of 13 residues. The ends were cut back, 1 base at V and 3 bases at J, with 7 bases in the middle. Germline CDR1 is SGHAT and CDR2 is FQNNGV. CDR3 nucleotides: TGTGCCAGCAGCTTAGGAGACAGCTACGAGCAGTACTTC. This codes for CASSLGDSYEQYF.

This sequence joins TRBV6-5 and TRBJ1-3; D ambiguous. V was clipped by 4 bases and J by 0 bases, with 7 bases between them. This CDR3 contains 14 residues. The germline gives CDR1 MNHEY, CDR2 SVGAGI. The chain's CDR3 is CASSSFPSGNTIYF. CDR3 DNA: TGTGCCAGCAGTTCATTCCCCTCTGGAAACACCATATATTTT.

The rearrangement uses TRBV5-6 and TRBJ2-6, with D possibly matching TRBD1 (5 bases). The CDR3 contains 16 residues. Trimming removed 4 bases at V and 0 bases at J, with 11 bases between. Germline V gives CDR1 SGHDT, CDR2 YYEEEE. The CDR3 sequence: CASSEIQVSGANVLTF. DNA of the CDR3: TGTGCCAGCAGCGAAATACAGGTCTCTGGGGCCAACGTCCTGACTTTC.

The rearrangement joins TRBV29-1 to TRBJ2-2; 9 bases align to TRBD1. CDR1 is SQVTM and CDR2 is ANQGSEA in the germline V gene. There are 13 residues in the CDR3. J gave up 6 bases and V 5 bases, and 4 bases lay outside the gene matches. CDR3 in amino acids: CSVRQGGSGELFF. The CDR3 nucleotides read TGCAGCGTTCGACAGGGGGGGTCCGGGGAGCTGTTTTTT.

V usage is TRBV7-2 and J usage is TRBJ2-7, with D possibly TRBD2 on 6 matching bases. CDR1 and CDR2 (germline): SGHTA, FQGNSA. V was pared by 4 bases and J by 4 bases, with 11 bases between. The CDR3 consists of 13 residues. The CDR3, as DNA: TGTGCCAGCAGCTCGAGACTAGGTTACGAGCAGTACTTC. Amino acid sequence: CASSSRLGYEQYF. Complete variable domain (other parts from reference TRBV7-2 and TRBJ2-7): GAGVSQSPSNKVTEKGKDVELRCDPISGHTALYWYRQSLGQGLEFLIYFQGNSAPDKSGLPSDRFSAERTGGSVSTLTIQRTQQEDSAVYLCASSSRLGYEQYFGPGTRLTVT.

This chain uses TRBV7-2 with TRBJ2-2, with D unclear. This CDR3 spans 15 amino acids. Germline values: CDR1 SGHTA, CDR2 FQGNSA. The V and J ends lost 1 base and 5 bases respectively, with 11 bases between them. The CDR3 DNA reads as TGTGCCAGCAGCTTAGTCGAAGTCGGGACCGGGGAGCTGTTTTTT. It yields the protein CASSLVEVGTGELFF. The complete variable domain, with remaining parts taken from reference TRBV7-2 and TRBJ2-2, reads GAGVSQSPSNKVTEKGKDVELRCDPISGHTALYWYRQSLGQGLEFLIYFQGNSAPDKSGLPSDRFSAERTGGSVSTLTIQRTQQEDSAVYLCASSLVEVGTGELFFGEGSRLTVL.

The rearrangement uses TRBV3-1 (or the pseudogene TRBV3-2) and TRBJ1-2; D is ambiguous. This CDR3 has 12 amino acids. Trimming pared 1 base from V and 8 bases from J, leaving 8 bases between. Germline V gene sequence: CDR1 LGHDT, CDR2 YNNKEL (reference sequence). CDR3 in DNA: TGTGCCAGCAGCCAAGGAAACGGGGGCTACACCTTC. Its protein is CASSQGNGGYTF.

This clone has only one observation. This chain links TRBV7-8 with TRBJ2-3; 9 bases match TRBD1. The CDR3 extends over 14 amino acids. The ends lost 10 bases at V and 4 bases at J; junction bases unmatched: 9. In germline, CDR1 is SGHVS, CDR2 FQNEAQ. The CDR3 reads CAISRTGVADTQYF. CDR3 bases: TGTGCCATCTCTCGGACAGGGGTGGCAGATACGCAGTATTTT.

The chain is built from TRBV13 and TRBJ2-7, with a weak D call TRBD1 (6 bases). CDR3 length equals 14 residues. Per germline, CDR1 PRHDT and CDR2 FYEKMQ (reference sequence). Trimming cost V 5 bases and J 3 bases, with 14 bases left between them. CDR3 loop: CASSPGTHYYEQYF. DNA for the CDR3: TGTGCCAGCAGCCCCGGGACACACTACTACGAGCAGTACTTC.

Only a few counts were recorded for this clone. This CDR3 reads CASSGEGGRGRRSTEAFF. The CDR3 region has the DNA TGTGCCAGCAGTGGAGAAGGAGGCAGGGGGCGCCGGAGCACTGAAGCTTTCTTT. V gene TRBV2 combines with J gene TRBJ1-1; 8 nucleotides match TRBD1. Germline CDR1 SNHLY, CDR2 FYNNEI. V gave up 4 bases and J gave up 4 bases; unmatched junction bases: 17. The CDR3 runs 18 residues.

The rearrangement links TRBV7-6 to TRBJ2-2, with 11 bases identical to TRBD2. Trimming at V came to 3 bases and at J to 4 bases, leaving 4 bases not matched to a gene. This CDR3 has 16 amino acids. CDR1 and CDR2 (germline): SGHVS, FNYEAQ. The CDR3 DNA sequence: TGTGCCAGCAGCTTTGGTAGCGGGGGGGCCACCGGGGAGCTGTTTTTT. Translating gives CASSFGSGGATGELFF. Supplemented by reference TRBV7-6 and TRBJ2-2, the full variable domain reads GAGVSQSPRYKVTKRGQDVALRCDPISGHVSLYWYRQALGQGPEFLTYFNYEAQQDKSGLPNDRFSAERPEGSISTLTIQRTEQRDSAMYRCASSFGSGGATGELFFGEGSRLTVL.

The rearrangement uses TRBV5-1 and TRBJ2-5, with 10 positions matching TRBD2. Germline loops: CDR1 SGHRS, CDR2 YFSETQ. V trimming: 4 bases; J trimming: 2 bases; junction bases outside the gene matches: 11. This CDR3 has 17 amino acids. CDR3 nucleotides: TGCGCCAGCAGCCAAGGAGCGGGGGGGCTGGGACAAGAGACCCAGTACTTC. It yields the protein CASSQGAGGLGQETQYF.

V is TRBV27 and J is TRBJ1-5; D may be TRBD1 (5 bases). Germline assignment: CDR1 MNHEY and CDR2 SMNVEV (reference sequence). Trimming took 4 bases from V and 3 from J, leaving 16 bases between them. The CDR3 covers 16 residues. CDR3 DNA: TGTGCCAGCAGTTCCGAGACAGTTAGACCCAATCAGCCCCAGCATTTT. Residues: CASSSETVRPNQPQHF.

The V call is TRBV6-5, the J call TRBJ1-1; tentative D call: TRBD1 (6 bases). With 8 bases removed from V and 6 bases from J, the gap between germline ends came to 22 bases. Germline V CDR1 and CDR2: MNHEY, SVGAGI. This CDR3 contains 15 residues. CDR3 amino acids: CASDGRGGGGPEAFF. In DNA form, the CDR3 reads TGTGCCAGCGATGGTAGGGGGGGCGGAGGCCCTGAAGCTTTCTTT.